This TCR beta chain was identified in a study of long-term antiretroviral therapy in people with HIV. They ran version v3.0 of the immunoSEQ assay at survey level. Some clones are missing from TCRdb's copy, which holds only in-frame ones; the method was immunoSEQ multiplex PCR. This sample has fewer than 30,000 clones, with approximately 83% found just once. Study-wide points: In samples taken after ART, diversity increased but remained below transplant donor control levels.

Germline V CDR1 and CDR2: MNHEY, SMNVEV (reference sequence). The ends lost 2 bases at V and 2 bases at J; junction bases unmatched: 5. The length of the CDR3 is 16 residues. In regard to this clone: No antigen is known for it.

The genes are TRBV27 and TRBJ2-7; TRBD1 matches 11 bases. The TCR was taken from a man younger than 40 with HIV. The sequencing here drew on unsorted PBMCs, taken 2.7 to 2.8 years after starting antiretroviral therapy. The CDR3 spells CASSLRPGQGAYEQYF. The CDR3 DNA follows: TGTGCCAGCAGTTTAAGGCCGGGACAGGGGGCCTACGAGCAGTACTTC.